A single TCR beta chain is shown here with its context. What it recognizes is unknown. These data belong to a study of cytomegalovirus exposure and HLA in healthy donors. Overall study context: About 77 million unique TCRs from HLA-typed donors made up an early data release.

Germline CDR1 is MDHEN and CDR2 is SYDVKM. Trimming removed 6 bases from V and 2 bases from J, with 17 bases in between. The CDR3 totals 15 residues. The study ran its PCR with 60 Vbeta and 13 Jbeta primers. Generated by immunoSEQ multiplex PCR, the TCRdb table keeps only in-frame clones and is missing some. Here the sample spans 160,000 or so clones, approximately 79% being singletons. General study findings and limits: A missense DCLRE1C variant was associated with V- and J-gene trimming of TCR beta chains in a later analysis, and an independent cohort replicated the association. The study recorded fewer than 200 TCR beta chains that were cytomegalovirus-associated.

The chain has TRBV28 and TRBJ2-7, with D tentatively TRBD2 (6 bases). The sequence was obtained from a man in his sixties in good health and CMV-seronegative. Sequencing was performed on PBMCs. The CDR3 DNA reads TGTGCCAGCAGGCTGGCGGGACTCACAACCTACGAGCAGTACTTC. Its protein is CASRLAGLTTYEQYF. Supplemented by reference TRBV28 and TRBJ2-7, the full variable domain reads DVKVTQSSRYLVKRTGEKVFLECVQDMDHENMFWYRQDPGLGLRLIYFSYDVKMKEKGDIPEGYSVSREKKERFSLILESASTNQTSMYLCASRLAGLTTYEQYFGPGTRLTVT.